The 10 T cell receptor beta chains below come from one sample, sequenced in a study of cytomegalovirus exposure and HLA in healthy donors. PCR amplification relied on 60 Vbeta primers (plus 13 Jbeta primers). Some clones are missing from TCRdb's copy, which holds only in-frame ones; the method was immunoSEQ multiplex PCR. The sample has 140,000 to 150,000 clones; over 60% are singletons. Specimen: PBMCs. The receptors were gathered from a man aged 35-49 years in good health and CMV-seronegative.

This chain uses TRBV7-9 with TRBJ1-1; D uncertain. This CDR3 comprises 14 residues. The V end was cut by 2 bases, the J end by 3 bases, with 10 bases between. Germline CDR1 reads SEHNR; CDR2 reads FQNEAQ (reference sequence). CDR3 in DNA: TGTGCCAGCAGCTTATGGGCTTGGGACACTGAAGCTTTCTTT. Translating it yields CASSLWAWDTEAFF.

The V gene is TRBV2, the J gene TRBJ1-2; TRBD1 might be the D (5 bases). The germline gives CDR1 SNHLY, CDR2 FYNNEI. Deletions cut 5 bases from V and 4 bases from J, with 8 bases between. The CDR3 extends over 12 amino acids. CDR3 in amino acids: CASSQDIYGYTF. CDR3 nucleotides: TGTGCCAGCAGTCAGGACATCTATGGCTACACCTTC. Complete variable domain (other parts from reference TRBV2 and TRBJ1-2): EPEVTQTPSHQVTQMGQEVILRCVPISNHLYFYWYRQILGQKVEFLVSFYNNEISEKSEIFDDQFSVERPDGSNFTLKIRSTKLEDSAMYFCASSQDIYGYTFGSGTRLTVV.

J is TRBJ2-6 and V is TRBV27; D unresolved. The V end lost 2 bases, the J end lost 0 bases, and 5 bases lay between the germline ends. This CDR3 comprises 15 residues. Germline V CDR1 and CDR2: MNHEY, SMNVEV (reference sequence). CDR3 loop: CASSLRYSGANVLTF. CDR3 DNA: TGTGCCAGCAGTTTACGGTACTCTGGGGCCAACGTCCTGACTTTC.

The chain recombines TRBV4-1 with TRBJ1-1; 11 bases line up with TRBD1. The CDR3 totals 13 residues. The V gene end was trimmed by 1 base and the J gene end by 8 bases; junction bases not matched to a gene: 0. Germline lookup yields CDR1 MGHRA and CDR2 YSYEKL. CDR3 DNA: TGCGCCAGCAGCCAAGGGACAGGGGGCGAAGCTTTCTTT. It is translated as CASSQGTGGEAFF.

The CDR3 nucleotides are TGTGCCAGCAGCTCAGGGGCGGGGGCTAGCAATCAGCCCCAGCATTTT. It codes for CASSSGAGASNQPQHF. The rearrangement uses TRBV5-6 and TRBJ1-5, with D possibly being TRBD1 (6 bases). This CDR3 region has 16 residues. CDR1 SGHDT and CDR2 YYEEEE come from the germline V gene. Trimming pared 3 bases from V and 0 bases from J, leaving 13 bases between.

This clone was seen only a few times. The chain links TRBV5-1 to TRBJ2-7; tentatively, D is TRBD2 (6 bases). Trimming removed 1 base from V and 7 bases from J, with 18 bases in between. Per the germline V gene, CDR1 is SGHRS and CDR2 is YFSETQ. CDR3 length: 15 residues. Written as DNA, the CDR3 is TGCGCCAGCAGCTTGTGGGGCAGGGACTCGGGGGAGCAGTACTTC. Translated: CASSLWGRDSGEQYF.

V gene TRBV5-1 combines with J gene TRBJ2-3; D uncertain. Trimming pared 3 bases from V and 2 bases from J, leaving 13 bases between. CDR1 and CDR2 from the germline V gene are SGHRS and YFSETQ. CDR3 length equals 15 residues. DNA of the CDR3: TGCGCCAGCAGCTCCTTCCGAAAAGCCACAGATACGCAGTATTTT. This gives the protein CASSSFRKATDTQYF.

The J gene is TRBJ2-2, the V gene TRBV19, with TRBD2 matching over 7 bases. The CDR3 totals 18 residues. J gave up 0 bases and V 3 bases, and 10 bases lay outside the gene matches. The germline CDR1 and CDR2 sequences are LNHDA and SQIVND (reference sequence). The CDR3: CASSIRTSGGSNTGELFF. As DNA, the CDR3 is TGTGCCAGTAGTATTCGTACGTCGGGGGGATCGAACACCGGGGAGCTGTTTTTT.

Worth noting for this clone: At one end, the junction sequence differs from germline, possibly due to a read error. This chain connects TRBV11-3 to TRBJ1-2; unclear D gene. Germline V lookup: CDR1 SGHNT, CDR2 YENEEA. The CDR3 loop spans 15 amino acids. The CDR3 here is CASSWSLNHFYGYPF. DNA of the CDR3: TGTGCCAGCAGCTGGAGTCTTAACCATTTCTATGGCTACCCCTTC.

The rearrangement joins TRBV19 to TRBJ1-6; 7 bases are shared with TRBD1. From germline, CDR1 is LNHDA and CDR2 SQIVND (reference sequence). J gave up 9 bases and V 6 bases, and 5 bases lay outside the gene matches. CDR3 length equals 13 residues. The CDR3 nucleotides read TGTGCCAGTAGGCGAGACAGGGTTTCACCCCTCCACTTT. Translation gives CASRRDRVSPLHF.